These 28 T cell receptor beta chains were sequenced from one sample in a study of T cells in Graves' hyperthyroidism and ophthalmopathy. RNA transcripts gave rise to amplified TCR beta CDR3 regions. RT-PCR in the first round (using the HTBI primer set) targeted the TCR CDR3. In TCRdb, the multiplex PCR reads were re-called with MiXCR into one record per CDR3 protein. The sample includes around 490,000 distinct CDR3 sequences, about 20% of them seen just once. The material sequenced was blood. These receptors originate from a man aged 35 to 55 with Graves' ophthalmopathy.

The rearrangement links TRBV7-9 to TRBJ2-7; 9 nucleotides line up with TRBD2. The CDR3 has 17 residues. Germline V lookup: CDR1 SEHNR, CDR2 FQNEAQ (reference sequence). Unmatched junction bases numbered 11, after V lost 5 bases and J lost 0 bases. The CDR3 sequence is CASSAPLAGHNSYEQYF. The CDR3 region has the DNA TGTGCCAGCAGCGCTCCCCTAGCGGGACACAACTCCTACGAGCAGTACTTC.

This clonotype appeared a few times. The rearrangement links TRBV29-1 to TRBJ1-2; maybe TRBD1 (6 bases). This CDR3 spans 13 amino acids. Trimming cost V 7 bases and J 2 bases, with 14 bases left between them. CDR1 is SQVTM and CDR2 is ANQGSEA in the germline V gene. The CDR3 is CSASQGGNYGYTF. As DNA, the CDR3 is TGCAGCGCATCACAGGGAGGGAACTATGGCTACACCTTC.

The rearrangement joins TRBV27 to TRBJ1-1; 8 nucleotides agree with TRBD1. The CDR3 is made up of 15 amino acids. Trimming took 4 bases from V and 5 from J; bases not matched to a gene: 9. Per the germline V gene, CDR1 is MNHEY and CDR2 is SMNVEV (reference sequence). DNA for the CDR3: TGTGCCAGCAGTTCTCCCTCAGGGGGCAAAACTGAAGCTTTCTTT. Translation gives CASSSPSGGKTEAFF.

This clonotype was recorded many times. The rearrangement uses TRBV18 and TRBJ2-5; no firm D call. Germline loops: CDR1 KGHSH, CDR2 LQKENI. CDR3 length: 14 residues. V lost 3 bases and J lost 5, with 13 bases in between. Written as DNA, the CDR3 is TGTGCCAGCTCACCCCGTCGGGTACGCGAGACCCAGTACTTC. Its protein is CASSPRRVRETQYF. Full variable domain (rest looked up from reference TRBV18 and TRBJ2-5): NAGVMQNPRHLVRRRGQEARLRCSPMKGHSHVYWYRQLPEEGLKFMVYLQKENIIDESGMPKERFSAEFPKEGPSILRIQQVVRGDSAAYFCASSPRRVRETQYFGPGTRLLVL.

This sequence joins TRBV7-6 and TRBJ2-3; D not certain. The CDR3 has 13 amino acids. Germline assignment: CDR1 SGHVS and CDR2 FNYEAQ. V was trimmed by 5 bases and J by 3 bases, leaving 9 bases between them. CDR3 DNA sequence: TGTGCCAGCAGCCTAATGGTGACAGATACGCAGTATTTT. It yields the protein CASSLMVTDTQYF.

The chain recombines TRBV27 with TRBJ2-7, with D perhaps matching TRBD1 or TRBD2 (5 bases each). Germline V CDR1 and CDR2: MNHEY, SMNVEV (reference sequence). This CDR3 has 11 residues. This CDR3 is CGVGVEDEQYF. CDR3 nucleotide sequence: TGTGGGGTGGGGGTGGAAGACGAGCAGTACTTC.

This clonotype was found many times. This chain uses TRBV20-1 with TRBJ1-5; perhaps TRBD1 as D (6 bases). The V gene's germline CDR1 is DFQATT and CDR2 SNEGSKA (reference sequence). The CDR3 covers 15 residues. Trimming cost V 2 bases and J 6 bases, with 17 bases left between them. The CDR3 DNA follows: TGCAGTGCTAGAATGGGAGGGGGAGGTGGTCAGCCCCAGCATTTT. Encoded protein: CSARMGGGGGQPQHF.

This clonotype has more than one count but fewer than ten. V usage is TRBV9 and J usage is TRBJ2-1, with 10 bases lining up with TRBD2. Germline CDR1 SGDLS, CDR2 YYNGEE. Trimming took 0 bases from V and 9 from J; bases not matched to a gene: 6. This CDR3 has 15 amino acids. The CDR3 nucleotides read TGTGCCAGCAGCGTAGATGAGCGGGGGGGCGTTGAGCAGTTCTTC. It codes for CASSVDERGGVEQFF. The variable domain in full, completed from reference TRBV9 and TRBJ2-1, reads DSGVTQTPKHLITATGQRVTLRCSPRSGDLSVYWYQQSLDQGLQFLIQYYNGEERAKGNILERFSAQQFPDLHSELNLSSLELGDSALYFCASSVDERGGVEQFFGPGTRLTVL.

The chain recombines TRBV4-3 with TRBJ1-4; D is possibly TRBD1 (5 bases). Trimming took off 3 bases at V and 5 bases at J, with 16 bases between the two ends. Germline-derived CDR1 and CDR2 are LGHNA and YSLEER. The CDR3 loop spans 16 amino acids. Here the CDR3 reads CASSQSHPGRNEKLFF. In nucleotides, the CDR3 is TGCGCCAGCAGCCAGAGTCATCCGGGACGGAATGAAAAACTGTTTTTT.

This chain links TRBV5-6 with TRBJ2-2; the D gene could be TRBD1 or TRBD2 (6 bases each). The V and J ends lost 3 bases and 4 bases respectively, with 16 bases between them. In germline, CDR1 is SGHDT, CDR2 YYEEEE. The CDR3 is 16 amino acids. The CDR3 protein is CASSSPIKGGTGELFF. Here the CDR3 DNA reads TGTGCCAGCAGCTCCCCGATCAAGGGGGGCACCGGGGAGCTGTTTTTT.

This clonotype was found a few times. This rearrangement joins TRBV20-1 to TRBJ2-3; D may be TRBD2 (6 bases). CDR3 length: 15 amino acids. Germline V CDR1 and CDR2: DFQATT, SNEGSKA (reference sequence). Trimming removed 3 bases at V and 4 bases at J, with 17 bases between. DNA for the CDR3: TGCAGTGCTAGGCCACATGGGCGGGACGCAGATACGCAGTATTTT. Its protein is CSARPHGRDADTQYF.

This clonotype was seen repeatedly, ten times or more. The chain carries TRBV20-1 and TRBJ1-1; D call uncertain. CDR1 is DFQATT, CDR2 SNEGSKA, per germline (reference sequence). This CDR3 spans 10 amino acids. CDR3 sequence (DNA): TGCAGCGGATACCCGCTCGAAGCTTTCTTT. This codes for CSGYPLEAFF.

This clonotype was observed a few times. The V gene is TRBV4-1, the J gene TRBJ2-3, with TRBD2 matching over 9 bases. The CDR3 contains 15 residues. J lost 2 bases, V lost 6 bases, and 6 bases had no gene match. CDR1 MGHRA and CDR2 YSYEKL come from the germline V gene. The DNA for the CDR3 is TGCGCCAGCAGTGGGCTAGCGGGGATCACAGATACGCAGTATTTT. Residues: CASSGLAGITDTQYF.

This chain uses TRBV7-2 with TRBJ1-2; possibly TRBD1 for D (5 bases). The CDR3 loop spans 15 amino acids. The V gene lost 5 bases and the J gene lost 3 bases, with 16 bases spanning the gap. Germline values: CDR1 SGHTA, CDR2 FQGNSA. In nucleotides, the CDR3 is TGTGCCAGCAGCCCACGGGGCGGGAGGGACTATGGCTACACCTTC. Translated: CASSPRGGRDYGYTF.

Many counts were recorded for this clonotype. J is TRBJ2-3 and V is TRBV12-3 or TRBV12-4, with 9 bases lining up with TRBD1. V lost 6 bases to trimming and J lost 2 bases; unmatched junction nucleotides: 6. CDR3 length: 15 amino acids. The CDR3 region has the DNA TGTGCCAGCAGGTCGACAGGGGGGTTCACAGATACGCAGTATTTT. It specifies CASRSTGGFTDTQYF.

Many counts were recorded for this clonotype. This CDR3 reads CASPSTDQDEQFF. The CDR3 region has the DNA TGTGCCAGCCCGTCCACGGACCAGGATGAGCAGTTCTTC. The chain employs TRBV6-1 and TRBJ2-1; D is ambiguous. The CDR3 extends over 13 amino acids. Per germline, CDR1 MNHNS and CDR2 SASEGT. Trimming left V 8 bases short and J 8 bases short, with 16 bases between.

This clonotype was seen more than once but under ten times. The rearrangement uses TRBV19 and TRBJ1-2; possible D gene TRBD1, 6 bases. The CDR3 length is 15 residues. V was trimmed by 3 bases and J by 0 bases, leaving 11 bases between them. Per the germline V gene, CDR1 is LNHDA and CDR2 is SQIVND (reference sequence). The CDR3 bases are TGTGCCAGTAGTATTGGACAGAATACTAACTATGGCTACACCTTC. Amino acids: CASSIGQNTNYGYTF.

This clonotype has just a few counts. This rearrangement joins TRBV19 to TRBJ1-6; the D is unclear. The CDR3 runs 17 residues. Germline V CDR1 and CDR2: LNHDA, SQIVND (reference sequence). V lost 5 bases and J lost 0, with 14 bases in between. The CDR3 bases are TGTGCCAGTAGTGTGACCTTCCTCAGCTCCTATAATTCACCCCTCCACTTT. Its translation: CASSVTFLSSYNSPLHF.

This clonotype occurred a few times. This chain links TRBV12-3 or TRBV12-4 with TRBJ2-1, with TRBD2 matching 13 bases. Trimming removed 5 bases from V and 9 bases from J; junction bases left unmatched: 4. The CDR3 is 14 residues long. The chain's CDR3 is CASSLGLAGVEQFF. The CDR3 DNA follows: TGTGCCAGCAGTCTTGGACTAGCGGGAGTTGAGCAGTTCTTC.

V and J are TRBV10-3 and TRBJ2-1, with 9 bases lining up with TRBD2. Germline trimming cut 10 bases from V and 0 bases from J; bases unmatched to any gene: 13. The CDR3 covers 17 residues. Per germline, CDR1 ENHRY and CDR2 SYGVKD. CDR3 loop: CATTDGLAPSSYNEQFF. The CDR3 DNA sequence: TGTGCCACCACAGATGGACTAGCGCCGAGCTCCTACAATGAGCAGTTCTTC.

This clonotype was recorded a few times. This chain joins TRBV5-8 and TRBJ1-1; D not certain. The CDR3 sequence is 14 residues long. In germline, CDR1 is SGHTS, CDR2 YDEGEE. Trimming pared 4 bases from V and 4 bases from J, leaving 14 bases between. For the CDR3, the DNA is TGTGCCAGCAGCCGTCGATTTTGGGGCACTGAAGCTTTCTTT. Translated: CASSRRFWGTEAFF.

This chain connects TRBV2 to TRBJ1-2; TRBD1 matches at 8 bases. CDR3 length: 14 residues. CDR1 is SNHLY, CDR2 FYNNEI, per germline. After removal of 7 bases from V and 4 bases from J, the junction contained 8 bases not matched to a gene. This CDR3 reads CASIEDRAAYGYTF. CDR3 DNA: TGTGCCAGCATTGAGGACAGGGCAGCCTATGGCTACACCTTC.

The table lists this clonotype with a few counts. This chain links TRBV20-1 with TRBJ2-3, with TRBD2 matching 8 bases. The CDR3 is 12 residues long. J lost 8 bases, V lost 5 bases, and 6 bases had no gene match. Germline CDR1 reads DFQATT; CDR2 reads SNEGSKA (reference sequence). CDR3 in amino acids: CSAGAGLGTQYF. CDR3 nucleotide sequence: TGCAGTGCTGGCGCGGGACTAGGTACGCAGTATTTT.

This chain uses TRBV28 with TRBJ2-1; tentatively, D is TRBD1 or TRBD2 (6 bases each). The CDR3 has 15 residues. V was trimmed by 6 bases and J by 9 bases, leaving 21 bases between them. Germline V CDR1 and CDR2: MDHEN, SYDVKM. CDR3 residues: CASSPGRGPRVEQFF. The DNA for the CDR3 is TGTGCCAGCAGCCCGGGCCGGGGGCCTCGGGTTGAGCAGTTCTTC.

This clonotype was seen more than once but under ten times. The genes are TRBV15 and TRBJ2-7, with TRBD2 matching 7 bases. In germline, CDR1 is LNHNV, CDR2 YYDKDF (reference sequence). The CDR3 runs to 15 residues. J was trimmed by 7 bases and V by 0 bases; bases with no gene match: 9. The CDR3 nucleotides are TGTGCCACCAGCAGAGATCGGGGGAGGGTAGGTGAGCAGTACTTC. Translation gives CATSRDRGRVGEQYF.

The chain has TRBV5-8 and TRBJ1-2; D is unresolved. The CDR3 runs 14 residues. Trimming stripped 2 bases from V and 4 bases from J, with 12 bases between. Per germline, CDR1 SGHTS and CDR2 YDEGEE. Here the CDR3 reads CASSFFGQLYGYTF. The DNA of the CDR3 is TGTGCCAGCAGCTTTTTCGGTCAACTCTATGGCTACACCTTC.

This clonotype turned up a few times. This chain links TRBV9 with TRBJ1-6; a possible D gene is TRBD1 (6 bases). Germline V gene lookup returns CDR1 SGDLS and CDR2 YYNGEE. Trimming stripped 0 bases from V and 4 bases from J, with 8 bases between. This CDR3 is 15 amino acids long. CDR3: CASSVEGTYNSPLHF. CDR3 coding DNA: TGTGCCAGCAGCGTAGAAGGGACATATAATTCACCCCTCCACTTT.

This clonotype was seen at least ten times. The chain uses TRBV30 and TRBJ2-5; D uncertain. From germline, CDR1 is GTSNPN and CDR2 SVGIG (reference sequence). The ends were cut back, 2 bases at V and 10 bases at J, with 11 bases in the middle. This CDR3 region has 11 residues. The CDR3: CAWSYSTDQYF. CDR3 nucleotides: TGTGCCTGGAGTTATAGTACGGACCAGTACTTC.